The 17 T cell receptor beta chains presented below share a single source sample, sequenced in a study of cytomegalovirus exposure and HLA in healthy donors. Primers: 60 Vbeta forward and 13 Jbeta reverse. The repertoire was sequenced with immunoSEQ multiplex PCR; TCRdb's copy has only in-frame clones and lacks some. The sample records 79,000 or so clones, more than 65% being singletons. Sequencing was performed on PBMCs. The receptors derive from a woman in her thirties or forties in good health and CMV-seropositive.

The J gene is TRBJ1-5, the V gene TRBV2, with 8 bases identical to TRBD1. Germline lookup yields CDR1 SNHLY and CDR2 FYNNEI. This CDR3 has 14 residues. V trimming: 3 bases; J trimming: 3 bases; junction bases outside the gene matches: 1. The CDR3 DNA reads as TGTGCCAGCAGTGAGGACAGGGTCAATCAGCCCCAGCATTTT. It is translated as CASSEDRVNQPQHF.

This clone turned up a few times. This rearrangement joins TRBV9 to TRBJ2-1; 11 bases are shared with TRBD1. CDR1 and CDR2 (germline): SGDLS, YYNGEE. The CDR3 has 15 amino acids. The junction had 5 bases not matched to a gene; V was cut back by 2 bases and J by 7 bases. The chain's CDR3 is CASSVGQGARNEQFF. CDR3 coding DNA: TGTGCCAGCAGCGTTGGACAGGGGGCGCGGAATGAGCAGTTCTTC.

The chain links TRBV7-3 to TRBJ2-2; 9 bases are a match to TRBD2. This CDR3 region has 16 residues. After removal of 5 bases from V and 4 bases from J, the junction contained 8 bases not matched to a gene. CDR1 is SGHTA, CDR2 FQGTGA, per germline. The CDR3 loop is CASSPWGGGGTGELFF. The CDR3 bases are TGTGCCAGCAGCCCGTGGGGCGGGGGGGGCACCGGGGAGCTGTTTTTT.

The chain is built from TRBV6-5 and TRBJ1-3; D gene ambiguous. This CDR3 has 13 residues. Germline lookup yields CDR1 MNHEY and CDR2 SVGAGI. The ends were cut back, 8 bases at V and 0 bases at J, with 8 bases in the middle. The CDR3 DNA reads TGTGCCAGCGGGCCACACTCTGGAAACACCATATATTTT. Translation gives CASGPHSGNTIYF.

The rearrangement links TRBV9 to TRBJ2-1; TRBD1 might be the D (6 bases). V was trimmed by 4 bases and J by 5 bases, leaving 10 bases between them. This CDR3 is 13 amino acids long. The V gene's germline CDR1 is SGDLS and CDR2 YYNGEE. The CDR3 spells CASSQDSHNEQFF. CDR3 in DNA: TGTGCCAGCAGCCAGGACAGTCACAATGAGCAGTTCTTC. Full variable domain (outside the CDR3, taken from reference TRBV9 and TRBJ2-1): DSGVTQTPKHLITATGQRVTLRCSPRSGDLSVYWYQQSLDQGLQFLIQYYNGEERAKGNILERFSAQQFPDLHSELNLSSLELGDSALYFCASSQDSHNEQFFGPGTRLTVL.

This chain connects TRBV5-6 to TRBJ1-4, with 7 bases aligning to TRBD1. The CDR3 has 17 residues. Germline CDR1 reads SGHDT; CDR2 reads YYEEEE. V gave up 6 bases and J gave up 2 bases; unmatched junction bases: 13. CDR3 in DNA: TGTGCCAGCACCTTCGGGGGACAGCTCCTGACTAATGAAAAACTGTTTTTT. This translates into CASTFGGQLLTNEKLFF.

This sequence joins TRBV5-8 and TRBJ2-2, with a tentative D call TRBD2 (7 bases). Trimming removed 4 bases at V and 2 bases at J, with 18 bases between. The CDR3 sequence is 17 residues long. Per the germline V gene, CDR1 is SGHTS and CDR2 is YDEGEE. CDR3 in amino acids: CASSPQGSSGNTGELFF. CDR3 nucleotides: TGTGCCAGCAGCCCACAGGGTTCTAGCGGAAACACCGGGGAGCTGTTTTTT.

The chain couples TRBV30 to TRBJ1-4; D not certain. V lost 0 bases and J 0 bases, leaving 5 bases between the germline ends. The CDR3 is made up of 14 amino acids. Per germline, CDR1 GTSNPN and CDR2 SVGIG (reference sequence). The CDR3 loop is CAWSVQATNEKLFF. CDR3 sequence (DNA): TGTGCCTGGAGTGTTCAGGCAACTAATGAAAAACTGTTTTTT.

The chain has TRBV4-1 and TRBJ2-5; D remains ambiguous. The DNA end lines up better with TRBJ2-7; the J call may be wrong. The CDR3 runs 14 residues. The V gene's germline CDR1 is MGHRA and CDR2 YSYEKL. CDR3 DNA: TGCGCCAGCAGCCAGGCAGGTCCCCCCTACGAGCAGTACTTC. This sequence encodes CASSQAGPPYEQYF.

J is TRBJ2-7 and V is TRBV4-3; 10 positions match TRBD2. Germline trimming cut 4 bases from V and 3 bases from J; bases unmatched to any gene: 9. This CDR3 is built from 16 residues. Looked up from germline, CDR1 is LGHNA and CDR2 is YSLEER. CDR3: CASSRTGLAGDYEQYF. In DNA, the CDR3 is TGCGCCAGCAGCCGAACTGGTCTAGCGGGGGACTACGAGCAGTACTTC.

At least ten counts were recorded for this clone. The V call is TRBV4-1, the J call TRBJ1-5, with D possibly being TRBD1 (6 bases). V dropped 0 bases and J dropped 5 bases, with 17 bases sitting between them. Germline loops: CDR1 MGHRA, CDR2 YSYEKL. This CDR3 has 17 residues. The chain's CDR3 is CASSQEENRAPYQPQHF. CDR3 DNA sequence: TGCGCCAGCAGCCAAGAGGAGAACAGGGCCCCATATCAGCCCCAGCATTTT.

This chain joins TRBV28 and TRBJ1-2; D unclear. The germline CDR1 and CDR2 sequences are MDHEN and SYDVKM. V was pared by 10 bases and J by 6 bases, with 15 bases between. The CDR3 runs to 12 residues. The CDR3 nucleotides are TGTGCCATTACCACGGGATCTCATGGCTACACCTTC. It translates to CAITTGSHGYTF.

This clone was seen a handful of times. The chain carries TRBV19 and TRBJ2-5, with TRBD2 matching 8 bases. CDR3 length: 14 amino acids. V shed 5 bases and J 4 bases; nucleotides not matched to a gene: 6. Germline V gives CDR1 LNHDA, CDR2 SQIVND (reference sequence). The CDR3 region has the DNA TGTGCCAGTAGTCTGGGGACTAGTCCAGAGACCCAGTACTTC. This codes for CASSLGTSPETQYF.

V gene TRBV25-1 combines with J gene TRBJ2-7; D possibly corresponds to TRBD1 (6 bases). Trimming shortened V by 1 base and J by 4 bases, and 14 bases separated the two germline ends. The CDR3 length is 15 residues. The germline gives CDR1 MGHDK, CDR2 SYGVNS. In nucleotides, the CDR3 is TGTGCCAGCAGTGAATCGCGTCCAGGGGTATACGAGCAGTACTTC. It codes for CASSESRPGVYEQYF.

Remarks on this clone: A far larger clone lies a single base away; this is likely a read error. The V call is TRBV19, the J call TRBJ1-1; no definite D call. CDR1 and CDR2 from the germline V gene are LNHDA and SQIVND (reference sequence). The CDR3 consists of 13 residues. V was pared by 5 bases and J by 4 bases, with 11 bases between. The CDR3 loop is CASSSRAVTEAFF. The CDR3 region has the DNA TGTGCCAGTAGTTCGAGGGCGGTCACTGAAGCTTTCTTT.

V gene TRBV6-4 combines with J gene TRBJ1-6; D is uncertain. V was cut by 5 bases and J by 0 bases, with 20 bases left in between. There are 19 residues in the CDR3. Germline values: CDR1 MRHNA, CDR2 SNTAGT. The CDR3 is CASSTRHDIQISYNSPLHF. The CDR3 DNA is TGTGCCAGCAGTACCCGACACGACATTCAAATCTCCTATAATTCACCCCTCCACTTT.

The V call is TRBV19, the J call TRBJ2-3; 14 nucleotides align to TRBD2. V was pared by 1 base and J by 0 bases, with 6 bases of the junction left unmatched. This CDR3 is 19 amino acids long. Germline V gives CDR1 LNHDA, CDR2 SQIVND (reference sequence). DNA for the CDR3: TGTGCCAGTAGTATAGCTCTCCGGACTAGCGGGAGGAGCACAGATACGCAGTATTTT. Residues: CASSIALRTSGRSTDTQYF.